The following is a T cell receptor beta chain sequence with its context. Original processing methods: Counts of nucleated cells, estimated from reference gene primer amplification, were obtained. TCRdb's table, derived via immunoSEQ multiplex PCR, lists solely in-frame clones and lacks some. V, J and clone size are taken as reported in that table, and D and trimming were inferred from the DNA itself. Of 150,000 to 200,000 clones in the sample, about nine tenths are singletons; the top ten hold nearly 0.55%. This record belongs to a study of blood T cell repertoires in COVID-19. On the study more broadly: Samples representing acute and convalescent COVID-19 were sourced from the United States, Italy and Spain. Sources were T cells, B-cell-depleted T cells, or PBMCs; the material itself was cDNA or gDNA.

The CDR3 loop spans 15 amino acids. V lost 4 bases, J lost 6 bases, and 6 bases stayed unmatched. From germline, CDR1 is SEHNR and CDR2 FQNEAQ (reference sequence). The chain recombines TRBV7-9 with TRBJ1-4; 9 bases align to TRBD1. The receptor comes from a man between 50 and 59 years old with acute or convalescent COVID-19. The sequencing input was peripheral blood. The CDR3 spells CASSSADRGDEKLFF. The DNA for the CDR3 is TGTGCCAGCAGCTCCGCCGACAGGGGGGATGAAAAACTGTTTTTT.